This passage covers 28 T cell receptor beta chains from one sample sequenced in a study of CD8+CD57+ T cells in acquired aplastic anemia. Study results and caveats: Reduced diversity was recorded for CD8+CD57+ cells relative to total CD4+ and CD8+ pools in patients.

The authors sequenced patients whose flow cytometry had shown CD8+CD57+ cell expansion. Their antigens are not known. TCR beta VDJ and CDR3 profiles were obtained from a genomic DNA template. TCRdb redid the calling of the reads with MiXCR, one entry per CDR3 protein. The sample lists 16,000 or so distinct CDR3 sequences, 30% to 45% occurring once. The sequenced sample consisted of CD8+CD57+ T cells sorted from PBMCs. As to subset: bead-enriched CD8+CD57+ effector memory T cells from SAA patients. The receptors stem from a human donor with aplastic anemia.

The chain uses TRBV15 and TRBJ2-5; D gene uncertain. The CDR3 extends over 15 amino acids. Trimming cost V 0 bases and J 2 bases, with 10 bases left between them. Germline lookup yields CDR1 LNHNV and CDR2 YYDKDF (reference sequence). CDR3 in amino acids: CATSRDRVGQETQYF. The CDR3 nucleotides are TGTGCCACCAGCAGAGATCGCGTGGGGCAAGAGACCCAGTACTTC.

V is TRBV15 and J is TRBJ2-1; 7 bases are a match to TRBD2. The CDR3 totals 17 residues. The V gene end was trimmed by 3 bases and the J gene end by 3 bases; junction bases not matched to a gene: 11. CDR1 is LNHNV, CDR2 YYDKDF, per germline (reference sequence). Here the CDR3 reads CATSSPTGTNNYNEQFF. The CDR3, as DNA: TGTGCCACCAGCAGCCCGACCGGGACTAACAACTACAATGAGCAGTTCTTC.

Turning to this clonotype: Just one base apart from a much larger clone, this may be a read error. V and J are TRBV27 and TRBJ1-5; D is perhaps TRBD1 (5 bases). The V end was cut by 6 bases, the J end by 2 bases, with 14 bases between. This CDR3 is 15 amino acids long. Looked up from germline, CDR1 is MNHEY and CDR2 is SMNVEV (reference sequence). CDR3 region: CASSGWGLGNQPQHF. In DNA form, the CDR3 reads TGTGCCAGCAGCGGTTGGGGCCTGGGCAATCAGCCCCAGCATTTT.

The table lists this clonotype with a few counts. V gene TRBV15 combines with J gene TRBJ1-2; D is unclear. The germline CDR1 and CDR2 sequences are LNHNV and YYDKDF (reference sequence). The CDR3 length is 11 residues. Between the trimmed V and J ends, which lost 3 bases and 8 bases, there was a span of 7 bases. CDR3 amino acids: CATSSLVGYTF. CDR3 nucleotide sequence: TGTGCCACCAGCAGTTTGGTCGGCTACACCTTC. Full variable domain (outside the CDR3, taken from reference TRBV15 and TRBJ1-2): DAMVIQNPRYQVTQFGKPVTLSCSQTLNHNVMYWYQQKSSQAPKLLFHYYDKDFNNEADTPDNFQSRRPNTSFCFLDIRSPGLGDTAMYLCATSSLVGYTFGSGTRLTVV.

CDR3 protein: CASSLSRNTDTQYF. DNA for the CDR3: TGTGCCAGCAGCTTATCCCGCAACACAGATACGCAGTATTTT. The rearrangement uses TRBV7-3 and TRBJ2-3; D ambiguous. V dropped 2 bases and J dropped 2 bases, with 8 bases sitting between them. Germline V gene lookup returns CDR1 SGHTA and CDR2 FQGTGA. This CDR3 is 14 amino acids long.

This clonotype showed up just a few times. This chain links TRBV3-1 with TRBJ2-2, with D possibly matching TRBD1 (6 bases). The CDR3 loop spans 18 amino acids. V lost 2 bases, J lost 1 base, and 17 bases lay in between. Germline V gives CDR1 LGHDT, CDR2 YNNKEL (reference sequence). The CDR3 spells CASSQYARGTVNTGELFF. The DNA of the CDR3 is TGTGCCAGCAGCCAATATGCCAGGGGAACAGTGAACACCGGGGAGCTGTTTTTT.

Regarding this clonotype: This CDR3 is missing its conserved last phenylalanine or tryptophan, likely due to a read error. This chain connects TRBV28 to TRBJ1-4, with a tentative D call TRBD1 (6 bases). The CDR3 runs to 15 residues. The V gene lost 3 bases and the J gene lost 3 bases, with 11 bases spanning the gap. Germline V CDR1 and CDR2: MDHEN, SYDVKM. Here the CDR3 DNA reads TGTGCCAGCAGTTTTGGGGGCGATCCTAATGAAAAACTGTTTTCT. Amino acid sequence: CASSFGGDPNEKLFS.

The sample holds many counts of this clonotype. The chain is built from TRBV11-2 and TRBJ2-1; perhaps TRBD2 as D (5 bases). The V gene lost 5 bases and the J gene lost 6 bases, with 5 bases spanning the gap. Looked up from germline, CDR1 is SGHAT and CDR2 is FQNNGV. The CDR3 runs 11 residues. The CDR3 DNA is TGTGCCAGCAGCCGGGGCAATGAGCAGTTCTTC. It encodes CASSRGNEQFF.

This chain links TRBV10-1 with TRBJ1-5; TRBD1 might be the D (6 bases). CDR1 and CDR2 from the germline V gene are WNHNN and SYGVQD (reference sequence). The CDR3 has 17 amino acids. The V end lost 3 bases, the J end lost 3 bases, and 18 bases lay between the germline ends. CDR3 bases: TGCGCCAGCAGTGACCGAATAGAACAGGGACTCAATCAGCCCCAGCATTTT. Its translation: CASSDRIEQGLNQPQHF.

The sample holds many counts of this clonotype. The CDR3 sequence is CASMGPEYNEQFF. As DNA, the CDR3 is TGTGCCAGCATGGGCCCCGAATACAATGAGCAGTTCTTC. V is TRBV2 and J is TRBJ2-1; D not certain. Trimming took 7 bases from V and 4 from J, leaving 11 bases between them. This CDR3 is built from 13 residues. Germline V lookup: CDR1 SNHLY, CDR2 FYNNEI.

This chain connects TRBV7-2 to TRBJ2-2, with D possibly matching TRBD1 (6 bases). Germline V lookup: CDR1 SGHTA, CDR2 FQGNSA. The CDR3 is 14 amino acids. With 3 bases removed from V and 2 bases from J, the gap between germline ends came to 7 bases. As DNA, the CDR3 is TGTGCCAGCAGCTTGGGGACAAACACCGGGGAGCTGTTTTTT. It codes for CASSLGTNTGELFF.

This sequence joins TRBV7-9 and TRBJ1-1; 7 bases are a match to TRBD1. This CDR3 is 13 amino acids long. CDR1 SEHNR and CDR2 FQNEAQ come from the germline V gene (reference sequence). The V and J ends lost 4 bases and 8 bases, in that order; junction bases with no gene match: 7. The DNA of the CDR3 is TGTGCCAGCAGCTATTCGACAGGGCGGGAAGCTTTCTTT. Its translation: CASSYSTGREAFF. The variable domain in full, with the rest retrieved from reference TRBV7-9 and TRBJ1-1, is DTGVSQNPRHKITKRGQNVTFRCDPISEHNRLYWYRQTLGQGPEFLTYFQNEAQLEKSRLLSDRFSAERPKGSFSTLEIQRTEQGDSAMYLCASSYSTGREAFFGQGTRLTVV.

V gene TRBV7-9 combines with J gene TRBJ1-2; the D gene is possibly TRBD1 (5 bases). The CDR3 runs to 12 residues. Trimming left V 5 bases short and J 4 bases short, with 8 bases between. The V gene's germline CDR1 is SEHNR and CDR2 FQNEAQ (reference sequence). CDR3 protein: CASSTDSYGYTF. CDR3 DNA sequence: TGTGCCAGCAGCACAGACAGCTATGGCTACACCTTC.

The chain uses TRBV15 and TRBJ2-2, with D unresolved. Trimming cost V 2 bases and J 7 bases, with 20 bases left between them. The V gene's germline CDR1 is LNHNV and CDR2 YYDKDF (reference sequence). The CDR3 has 17 residues. The CDR3 DNA follows: TGTGCCACCAGCAGACGCGCCGGGTCCAGTTTTAGCGGGGAGCTGTTTTTT. This sequence encodes CATSRRAGSSFSGELFF.

The chain combines TRBV2 with TRBJ2-1; D is unclear. Trimming cost V 5 bases and J 4 bases, with 3 bases left between them. The V gene's germline CDR1 is SNHLY and CDR2 FYNNEI. The CDR3 is 11 residues long. CDR3 DNA: TGTGCCAGCAGTTCATACAATGAGCAGTTCTTC. Protein: CASSSYNEQFF.

The chain links TRBV6-1 to TRBJ1-2, with a tentative D call TRBD1 (6 bases). The CDR3 contains 14 residues. The germline V and J ends were trimmed by 6 bases and 0 bases, with 11 bases remaining between them. Per germline, CDR1 MNHNS and CDR2 SASEGT. CDR3 loop: CASRDQGTNYGYTF. The CDR3 bases are TGTGCCAGCAGGGACCAGGGGACTAACTATGGCTACACCTTC.

This clonotype was counted only a few times. The rearrangement links TRBV6-1 to TRBJ2-3, with no clear D. Trimming stripped 6 bases from V and 2 bases from J, with 0 bases between. Germline values: CDR1 MNHNS, CDR2 SASEGT. The length of the CDR3 is 10 residues. CDR3 residues: CASSTDTQYF. The CDR3 DNA reads TGTGCCAGCAGCACAGATACGCAGTATTTT.

In its sample, this clonotype ranks as medium-sized. This chain uses TRBV24-1 with TRBJ2-2; D is tentatively TRBD1 or TRBD2 (5 bases each). The CDR3 spans 17 residues. Germline CDR1 reads KGHDR; CDR2 reads SFDVKD. V gave up 1 base and J gave up 0 bases, with 11 bases separating them. The CDR3 bases are TGTGCCACCAGTGATTTCGGGATGGGACCGAACACCGGGGAGCTGTTTTTT. Its translation is CATSDFGMGPNTGELFF.

This clonotype was seen many times. The V call is TRBV20-1, the J call TRBJ2-7, with D perhaps being TRBD1 or TRBD2 (5 bases each). This CDR3 region has 13 residues. Deletions cut 8 bases from V and 3 bases from J, with 17 bases between. From germline, CDR1 is DFQATT and CDR2 SNEGSKA (reference sequence). The CDR3 protein is CSSIGTGNYEQYF. CDR3 DNA sequence: TGCAGTTCTATAGGGACCGGTAACTACGAGCAGTACTTC.

This clonotype was seen more than once but under ten times. This chain links TRBV20-1 with TRBJ1-6; 8 bases match TRBD1. This CDR3 is built from 14 residues. The germline gives CDR1 DFQATT, CDR2 SNEGSKA (reference sequence). The V and J ends lost 3 bases and 5 bases, in that order; junction bases with no gene match: 3. Written as DNA, the CDR3 is TGCAGTGCTAGTGGACAGGGAGATAATTCACCCCTCCACTTT. Translation: CSASGQGDNSPLHF.

The rearrangement joins TRBV7-3 to TRBJ2-3, with D perhaps matching TRBD1 (6 bases). Trimming removed 3 bases at V and 2 bases at J, with 12 bases between. The CDR3 is 15 residues long. Germline V gene lookup returns CDR1 SGHTA and CDR2 FQGTGA. CDR3 residues: CASSLGQGYTDTQYF. The CDR3 nucleotides read TGTGCCAGCAGCTTGGGGCAGGGGTACACAGATACGCAGTATTTT.

This clonotype came up a few times. The genes are TRBV7-3 and TRBJ2-1, with TRBD2 matching over 7 bases. In germline, CDR1 is SGHTA, CDR2 FQGTGA. J was trimmed by 5 bases and V by 5 bases; bases with no gene match: 3. The CDR3 spans 13 residues. This CDR3 is CASSLGTNNEQFF. In DNA form, the CDR3 reads TGTGCCAGCAGCCTTGGGACTAACAATGAGCAGTTCTTC. Full variable domain (outside the CDR3, taken from reference TRBV7-3 and TRBJ2-1): GAGVSQTPSNKVTEKGKYVELRCDPISGHTALYWYRQSLGQGPEFLIYFQGTGAADDSGLPNDRFFAVRPEGSVSTLKIQRTERGDSAVYLCASSLGTNNEQFFGPGTRLTVL.

This clonotype has just a few counts. This may stem from a read error, because a much larger clone lies one nucleotide away. The V call is TRBV29-1, the J call TRBJ2-3, with D perhaps TRBD1 (5 bases). The V end was cut by 0 bases, the J end by 11 bases, with 21 bases between. Per the germline V gene, CDR1 is SQVTM and CDR2 is ANQGSEA. The CDR3 totals 15 residues. The CDR3 loop is CSVEDNKGLINEQYF. The CDR3 nucleotides read TGCAGCGTTGAAGACAACAAGGGGCTTATCAATGAGCAGTATTTT.

In this sample, this clonotype turned up many times. The chain is built from TRBV2 and TRBJ1-4, with D maybe TRBD1 (5 bases). V was clipped by 5 bases and J by 8 bases, with 18 bases between them. This CDR3 contains 15 residues. CDR1 and CDR2 from the germline V gene are SNHLY and FYNNEI. The CDR3 here is CASSMDELRGEKLFF. The CDR3 coding sequence is TGTGCCAGCAGTATGGACGAACTTCGGGGGGAAAAACTGTTTTTT. The variable domain in full, with the rest retrieved from reference TRBV2 and TRBJ1-4, is EPEVTQTPSHQVTQMGQEVILRCVPISNHLYFYWYRQILGQKVEFLVSFYNNEISEKSEIFDDQFSVERPDGSNFTLKIRSTKLEDSAMYFCASSMDELRGEKLFFGSGTQLSVL.

The chain has TRBV20-1 and TRBJ1-5; 8 nucleotides agree with TRBD1. V was pared by 0 bases and J by 4 bases, with 2 bases of the junction left unmatched. The germline V gene has CDR1 DFQATT and CDR2 SNEGSKA (reference sequence). This CDR3 region has 14 residues. CDR3 in amino acids: CSARDGQGNQPQHF. The CDR3 DNA reads TGCAGTGCTAGAGATGGACAGGGTAATCAGCCCCAGCATTTT.

In this sample, this clonotype turned up many times. This sequence joins TRBV30 and TRBJ1-1; D unresolved. The CDR3 covers 11 residues. CDR1 GTSNPN and CDR2 SVGIG come from the germline V gene (reference sequence). The germline V and J ends were trimmed by 5 bases and 0 bases, with 4 bases remaining between them. This chain's CDR3 is CAWEVNTEAFF. The CDR3 DNA follows: TGTGCCTGGGAAGTGAACACTGAAGCTTTCTTT. Based on the CDR3 plus reference TRBV30 and TRBJ1-1, the full variable domain is SQTIHQWPATLVQPVGSPLSLECTVEGTSNPNLYWYRQAAGRGLQLLFYSVGIGQISSEVPQNLSASRPQDRQFILSSKKLLLSDSGFYLCAWEVNTEAFFGQGTRLTVV.

This clonotype came up many times. This rearrangement joins TRBV7-9 to TRBJ2-7, with a possible D match to TRBD2 (5 bases). This CDR3 contains 15 residues. The germline V gene encodes CDR1 SEHNR and CDR2 FQNEAQ (reference sequence). V gave up 6 bases and J gave up 2 bases, with 17 bases separating them. CDR3 sequence: CASSPSGSTAYEQYF. CDR3 bases: TGTGCCAGCAGTCCCTCGGGGTCGACGGCCTACGAGCAGTACTTC.

This chain joins TRBV4-2 and TRBJ2-3, with TRBD1 matching 9 bases. Germline values: CDR1 LGHNA, CDR2 YNFKEQ. V shed 2 bases, J shed 4 bases, and the junction held 7 bases outside the gene matches. CDR3 length: 16 residues. For the CDR3, the DNA is TGTGCCAGCAGCCAAACACAGGGGGCCTTTTCAGATACGCAGTATTTT. This encodes CASSQTQGAFSDTQYF.